The T cell receptor beta chain described here comes from a study of cytomegalovirus exposure and HLA in healthy donors. Broader study findings: As a later analysis showed, several of the most significant clusters appeared to be linked to common viral pathogens.

The V gene's germline CDR1 is SGHRS and CDR2 YFSETQ. The CDR3 runs to 13 residues. With 4 bases removed from V and 9 bases from J, the gap between germline ends came to 14 bases. In its sample, this clone ranks as medium-sized. Its target is not known. The PCR used 60 Vbeta and 13 Jbeta primers. Using immunoSEQ multiplex PCR, the repertoire was profiled, and TCRdb retains in-frame clones only, with some absent. Here the sample spans approximately 40,000 clones, roughly 82% being singletons. Sequencing input: PBMCs. The chain recombines TRBV5-1 with TRBJ2-1; the D gene is possibly TRBD1 (5 bases). The TCR sequence derives from a woman in her late teens or twenties in good health and CMV-seropositive. CDR3 DNA: TGCGCCAGCAGCCCCATGACAGAGACTGAGCAGTTCTTC. Its protein product is CASSPMTETEQFF.